The clone carrying this T cell receptor (beta chain) was seen more than once but under ten times. Antigen specificity is unknown. This CDR3 region has 14 residues. Trimming took 2 bases from V and 7 from J, leaving 14 bases between them. These data belong to a study of T cells in Graves' hyperthyroidism and ophthalmopathy. General observations from the study: Ophthalmopathy was identified by the model a median about 6.8 months ahead of onset. Among thyroid clonotypes expanded above 0.001, most also appeared in blood.

Regions amplified from RNA transcripts were the TCR beta CDR3 regions. In the first-round RT-PCR of the TCR CDR3, the HTBI primer set was used. Via MiXCR, TCRdb re-called the multiplex PCR reads, giving one row per CDR3 protein. The data hold just over 550,000 distinct CDR3 sequences, with roughly 50% observed a single time. Sequenced sample: peripheral blood or thyroid tissue (not recorded which). The TCR comes from a woman younger than 35 with Graves' hyperthyroidism. The chain joins TRBV12-3 or TRBV12-4 to TRBJ1-2; perhaps TRBD1 as D (5 bases). This chain's CDR3 is CASSLSDIYGGYTF. Written as DNA, the CDR3 is TGTGCCAGCAGTTTATCGGACATCTACGGTGGCTACACCTTC.